The T cell receptor (beta chain) under discussion was sequenced for a study of blood T cell repertoires in COVID-19 (dated by TCRdb to 2019 to 2021). Study-level background: Samples covering the acute and convalescent phases of COVID-19 were provided by collaborators in the United States, Italy and Spain. The prospective study material was composed of cDNA or gDNA derived from T cells, B-cell-depleted T cells, or PBMCs. Nearly every sample came with metadata listing a de-identified subject ID, COVID-19 status, age in years and sex. Where available, HLA class I and class II types were obtained from metadata supplied by the sample provider rather than from assay-based typing. The repertoires were made available in a free public database intended to serve as a resource for research on the immune response to SARS-CoV-2. Subjects who had been exposed to COVID-19, were actively infected with it, or had recovered from it provided the deeply sampled blood TCRbeta repertoires that made up the dataset. The samples were drawn from the first 160 participants of the ongoing ImmuneRACE study and from some 1,300 subjects provided by 6 global collaborators.

At one collaborating source in Seattle, patients were enrolled during active infection and were followed longitudinally through the course of disease. The collaborating institutions used their own protocols to collect whole blood in K2EDTA tubes. For TCRbeta analysis, collaborators shipped samples in one of three forms: frozen whole blood, isolated PBMCs, or DNA extracted from either of those sample types. As encoded in the germline V gene (reference sequence), CDR1 is SGHNT while CDR2 is YYREEE. Deletion took 0 bases off V and 6 bases off J, with a span of 7 bases between the germline ends. Including cysteine and phenylalanine, the CDR3 has 13 amino acids. Only the CDR3 DNA stays, 39 bases, in frame from base 1. The immunoSEQ Assay, a bias-controlled multiplex PCR, was used to amplify TCRbeta CDR3 regions from genomic DNA. On the study's bioinformatics: Within the assay, amplification of reference gene primers was used to estimate how many nucleated cells each sample contained. To quantify the absolute abundance of each unique TCRbeta CDR3 rearrangement, sequence reads were collapsed and filtered. For each sample, productive Simpson clonality was calculated as the square root of Simpson's diversity index over productive rearrangements. TCRdb's version of the immuneACCESS table is confined to in-frame rearrangements and falls short of the full clone set. An unresolved V gene accounts for under half of the shortfall where checked; the remainder is of unknown origin. V, J and clone size reflect that table, while D and trimming were determined from the DNA. Present in this sample are fewer than 350,000 clones, roughly 88% of which were seen just once. The ten largest make up 1.5% to 2% of the sample.

Turning to this clone: The specificity of this receptor is unknown. No qualities accompany the bases; no much larger clone lies one base away.

Study-wide conclusions, independent of this receptor: Clinical and demographic metadata were provided uncurated, with the amount varying by source and participant.

Sample: peripheral blood. The chain is encoded by TRBV5-4 joined to TRBJ2-1; no confident D gene assignment can be made. The TCR sequence derives from a woman aged 25 to 45 with COVID-19, enrolled during active disease. The CDR3 is CASSLAGLNEQFF. In nucleotide form, the sequence is TGTGCCAGCAGCTTGGCAGGCCTCAATGAGCAGTTCTTC.